This passage covers 21 T cell receptor beta chains from one sample sequenced in a study of PD-1 blockade in classical Hodgkin lymphoma. Only in-frame clones appear in the TCRdb table, and some are missing; sequencing was by immunoSEQ multiplex PCR. The table records about 90,000 clones, around nine tenths of them present only once. The time point denotes: cycle 4 day 1 (C4D1), after more than five weeks of nivolumab. Every one of the patients relapsed after autologous stem cell transplantation (brentuximab vedotin exposure was variable). The sample in question was peripheral blood mononuclear cells (PBMCs), obtained before the fourth cycle of nivolumab. These receptors were taken from a human donor with classical Hodgkin lymphoma.

The rearrangement links TRBV11-2 to TRBJ1-2; 8 bases fit TRBD1. The germline V gene encodes CDR1 SGHAT and CDR2 FQNNGV. The CDR3 consists of 16 residues. V lost 0 bases and J lost 7; bases outside the gene matches: 10. In nucleotides, the CDR3 is TGTGCCAGCAGCTTAGAGGTTCGGGCAGGGGGCAGTGGCTACACCTTC. It is translated as CASSLEVRAGGSGYTF.

The rearrangement uses TRBV5-1 and TRBJ1-1; no reliable D call. Trimming cost V 4 bases and J 5 bases, with 15 bases left between them. From germline, CDR1 is SGHRS and CDR2 YFSETQ. This CDR3 is built from 14 residues. The CDR3 protein is CASSLGDGRTEAFF. In DNA form, the CDR3 reads TGCGCCAGCAGCCTAGGAGACGGGAGGACTGAAGCTTTCTTT.

V is TRBV5-6 and J is TRBJ1-3; tentative D call: TRBD1 (6 bases). The CDR3 sequence is 15 residues long. Per germline, CDR1 SGHDT and CDR2 YYEEEE. The ends were cut back, 1 base at V and 2 bases at J, with 10 bases in the middle. CDR3 DNA sequence: TGTGCCAGCAGCTTGAGGGGGGCTACTGGAAACACCATATATTTT. It encodes CASSLRGATGNTIYF.

The chain couples TRBV6-1 to TRBJ1-6; 8 positions match TRBD1. Germline V gene lookup returns CDR1 MNHNS and CDR2 SASEGT. V trimming: 1 base; J trimming: 7 bases; junction bases outside the gene matches: 9. CDR3 length equals 17 residues. CDR3 amino acids: CASSEDRTGPGNSPLHF. Written as DNA, the CDR3 is TGTGCCAGCAGTGAAGATAGGACAGGGCCAGGCAATTCACCCCTCCACTTT.

The rearrangement joins TRBV11-1 to TRBJ2-6; D uncertain. From germline, CDR1 is SGHAT and CDR2 FQDESV (reference sequence). The CDR3 loop spans 16 amino acids. Trimming pared 0 bases from V and 2 bases from J, leaving 8 bases between. The CDR3 sequence is CASSLANLAGANVLTF. In nucleotides, the CDR3 is TGTGCCAGCAGCTTAGCTAATCTCGCTGGGGCCAACGTCCTGACTTTC.

V is TRBV27 and J is TRBJ1-2, with 9 bases aligning to TRBD1. Per germline, CDR1 MNHEY and CDR2 SMNVEV (reference sequence). This CDR3 is built from 13 residues. V shed 6 bases, J shed 5 bases, and the junction held 4 bases outside the gene matches. The CDR3 region has the DNA TGTGCCAGCAGCGAACAGGGGGCATATGGCTACACCTTC. It is translated as CASSEQGAYGYTF.

The CDR3 bases are TGTGCCAGCAGCTTGGGACTAGCGGGGGGGCCCGGAGAGCAGTACTTC. Residues: CASSLGLAGGPGEQYF. The rearrangement uses TRBV5-6 and TRBJ2-7; TRBD2 aligns across 14 bases. CDR1 and CDR2 from the germline V gene are SGHDT and YYEEEE. Trimming took 0 bases from V and 7 from J; bases not matched to a gene: 6. There are 16 residues in the CDR3.

The chain's CDR3 is CASSEIWDIGMNTEAFF. CDR3 DNA sequence: TGTGCCAGCAGTGAAATCTGGGACATCGGCATGAACACTGAAGCTTTCTTT. The V gene is TRBV2, the J gene TRBJ1-1, with a weak D call TRBD1 (6 bases). The CDR3 is 17 residues long. V was clipped by 2 bases and J by 0 bases, with 16 bases between them. Germline V CDR1 and CDR2: SNHLY, FYNNEI.

V gene TRBV12-5 combines with J gene TRBJ1-2; D is unclear. V was clipped by 0 bases and J by 10 bases, with 12 bases between them. The CDR3 is 13 amino acids. Germline V CDR1 and CDR2: LGHNT, FRNRAP. CDR3 loop: CASGLVHDIDYTF. The CDR3 DNA follows: TGTGCTAGTGGTTTGGTACATGACATAGACTACACCTTC.

Points on this clone: Its ends do not fully match the called genes, so a read error is possible. The chain couples TRBV10-1 to TRBJ2-1; 9 nucleotides agree with TRBD2. Germline CDR1 is WNHNN and CDR2 is SYGVQD (reference sequence). The CDR3 loop spans 17 amino acids. This chain's CDR3 is CASSLFPRGGSNNEQFF. The CDR3 DNA reads as TGCGCCAGCAGTCTATTCCCGCGGGGGGGCTCCAACAATGAGCAGTTCTTC.

V is TRBV30 and J is TRBJ2-2; a weak D match, TRBD1 (5 bases). This CDR3 is built from 15 residues. The germline V and J ends were trimmed by 1 base and 4 bases, with 13 bases remaining between them. Germline CDR1 reads GTSNPN; CDR2 reads SVGIG (reference sequence). The CDR3: CAWSASLTATGELFF. For the CDR3, the DNA is TGTGCCTGGAGTGCCTCCCTGACAGCCACCGGGGAGCTGTTTTTT.

CDR3 bases: TGTGCCAGCAGTTACGCAAAGCGACAGCCTAACTATGGCTACACCTTC. Residues: CASSYAKRQPNYGYTF. The chain employs TRBV6-6 and TRBJ1-2, with a possible D match to TRBD1 (5 bases). The length of the CDR3 is 16 residues. V was clipped by 2 bases and J by 0 bases, with 13 bases between them. Germline assignment: CDR1 MNHNY and CDR2 SVGAGI (reference sequence).

The chain is built from TRBV19 and TRBJ1-3; unclear D gene. The CDR3 has 14 amino acids. Between the trimmed V and J ends, which lost 3 bases and 0 bases, there was a span of 6 bases. The germline gives CDR1 LNHDA, CDR2 SQIVND (reference sequence). The DNA of the CDR3 is TGTGCCAGTAGTATCCTGAGCTCTGGAAACACCATATATTTT. Encoded protein: CASSILSSGNTIYF. Full variable domain (missing parts from reference TRBV19 and TRBJ1-3): DGGITQSPKYLFRKEGQNVTLSCEQNLNHDAMYWYRQDPGQGLRLIYYSQIVNDFQKGDIAEGYSVSREKKESFPLTVTSAQKNPTAFYLCASSILSSGNTIYFGEGSWLTVV.

The genes are TRBV9 and TRBJ2-1; TRBD1 might be the D (6 bases). Trimming left V 3 bases short and J 8 bases short, with 18 bases between. Germline CDR1 is SGDLS and CDR2 is YYNGEE. This CDR3 contains 15 residues. The CDR3 here is CASSAPRGIGDEQFF. Written as DNA, the CDR3 is TGTGCCAGCAGCGCGCCGAGGGGGATTGGCGATGAGCAGTTCTTC.

The chain has TRBV7-8 and TRBJ2-1, with a possible D match to TRBD2 (6 bases). Per the germline V gene, CDR1 is SGHVS and CDR2 is FQNEAQ. Between the trimmed V and J ends, which lost 0 bases and 4 bases, there was a span of 10 bases. The CDR3 spans 15 residues. The CDR3 loop reads CASSLAGTEYNEQFF. CDR3 coding DNA: TGTGCCAGCAGCTTAGCCGGGACTGAATACAATGAGCAGTTCTTC.

Notes on this clone: Other DNA sequences in this sample translate to the same CDR3. The chain couples TRBV6-5 to TRBJ1-5; D gene uncertain. The CDR3 has 14 amino acids. The germline V gene has CDR1 MNHEY and CDR2 SVGAGI. Trimming took off 2 bases at V and 2 bases at J, with 7 bases between the two ends. The chain's CDR3 is CASSYQSGNQPQHF. The CDR3 DNA sequence: TGTGCCAGCAGTTACCAAAGCGGCAATCAGCCCCAGCATTTT.

This clone has a handful of counts. J is TRBJ2-5 and V is TRBV6-6; D gene uncertain. Trimming took 2 bases from V and 5 from J, leaving 6 bases between them. The CDR3 runs 12 residues. The germline V gene has CDR1 MNHNY and CDR2 SVGAGI (reference sequence). CDR3 DNA sequence: TGTGCCAGCAGTTACATGGGTGAGACCCAGTACTTC. This translates into CASSYMGETQYF.

V is TRBV2 and J is TRBJ2-7; TRBD1 matches 11 bases. Germline V lookup: CDR1 SNHLY, CDR2 FYNNEI. This CDR3 is built from 12 residues. After removal of 6 bases from V and 6 bases from J, the junction contained 1 base not matched to a gene. Here the CDR3 reads CASSGTGGEQYF. The CDR3 DNA reads TGTGCCAGCAGCGGGACAGGGGGCGAGCAGTACTTC.

The V and J genes are TRBV7-9 and TRBJ2-7, with D unclear. There are 14 residues in the CDR3. The germline gives CDR1 SEHNR, CDR2 FQNEAQ (reference sequence). V lost 0 bases and J 4 bases, leaving 10 bases between the germline ends. The CDR3 loop is CASSLASGSYEQYF. For the CDR3, the DNA is TGTGCCAGCAGCTTAGCCTCAGGAAGTTACGAGCAGTACTTC.

The chain employs TRBV27 and TRBJ1-2, with TRBD1 as a possible D gene (5 bases). The CDR3 spans 14 residues. Trimming shortened V by 6 bases and J by 5 bases, and 16 bases separated the two germline ends. Germline lookup yields CDR1 MNHEY and CDR2 SMNVEV (reference sequence). Here the CDR3 DNA reads TGTGCCAGCAGAATTAGCGCCGGGGGGTATGGCTACACCTTC. This translates into CASRISAGGYGYTF.

The gene calls are TRBV7-2 and TRBJ1-1, with D perhaps matching TRBD1 (6 bases). There are 14 residues in the CDR3. The V end lost 4 bases, the J end lost 1 base, and 10 bases lay between the germline ends. Germline V gives CDR1 SGHTA, CDR2 FQGNSA. The CDR3 is CASSWTVGNTEAFF. The CDR3 DNA reads TGTGCCAGCAGCTGGACAGTCGGGAACACTGAAGCTTTCTTT.